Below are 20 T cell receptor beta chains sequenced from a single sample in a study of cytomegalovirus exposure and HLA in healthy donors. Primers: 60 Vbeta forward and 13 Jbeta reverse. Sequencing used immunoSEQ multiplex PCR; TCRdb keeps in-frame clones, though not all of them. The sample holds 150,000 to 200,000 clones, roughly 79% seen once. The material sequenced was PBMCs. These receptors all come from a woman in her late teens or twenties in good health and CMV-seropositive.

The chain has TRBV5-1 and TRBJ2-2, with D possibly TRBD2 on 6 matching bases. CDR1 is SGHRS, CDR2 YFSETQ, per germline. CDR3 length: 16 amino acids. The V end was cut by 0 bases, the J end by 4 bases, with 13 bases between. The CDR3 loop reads CASSLARLDITGELFF. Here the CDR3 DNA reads TGCGCCAGCAGCTTGGCGAGACTAGATATCACCGGGGAGCTGTTTTTT.

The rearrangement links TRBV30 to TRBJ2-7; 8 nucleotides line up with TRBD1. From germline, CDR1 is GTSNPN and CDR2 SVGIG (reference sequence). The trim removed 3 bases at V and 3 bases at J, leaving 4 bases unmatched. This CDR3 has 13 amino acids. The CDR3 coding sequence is TGTGCCTGGAGCGAGGACAGGGACTACGAGCAGTACTTC. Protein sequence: CAWSEDRDYEQYF.

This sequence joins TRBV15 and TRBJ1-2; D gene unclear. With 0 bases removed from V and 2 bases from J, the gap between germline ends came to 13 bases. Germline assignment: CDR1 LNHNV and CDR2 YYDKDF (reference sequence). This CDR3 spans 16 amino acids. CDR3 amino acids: CATSRDLPSANYGYTF. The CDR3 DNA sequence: TGTGCCACCAGCAGAGATCTTCCCAGCGCAAACTATGGCTACACCTTC.

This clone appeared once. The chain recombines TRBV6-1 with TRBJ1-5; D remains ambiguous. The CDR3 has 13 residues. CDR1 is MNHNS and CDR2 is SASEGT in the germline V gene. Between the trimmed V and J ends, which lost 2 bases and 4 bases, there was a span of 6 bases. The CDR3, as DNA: TGTGCCAGCAGTGAAACAAAGAATCAGCCCCAGCATTTT. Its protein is CASSETKNQPQHF.

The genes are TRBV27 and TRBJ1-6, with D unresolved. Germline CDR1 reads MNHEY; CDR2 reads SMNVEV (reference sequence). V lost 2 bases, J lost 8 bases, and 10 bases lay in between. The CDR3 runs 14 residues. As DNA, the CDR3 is TGTGCCAGCAGTTTAAGTCGCGTCGATTCACCCCTCCACTTT. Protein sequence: CASSLSRVDSPLHF.

CDR3 nucleotides: TGTGCCAGCAGCCACTCCGGCCTAGCGGGGGGAAGCACAGATACGCAGTATTTT. It translates to CASSHSGLAGGSTDTQYF. The chain combines TRBV4-2 with TRBJ2-3; 11 nucleotides match TRBD2. There are 18 residues in the CDR3. Germline CDR1 is LGHNA and CDR2 is YNFKEQ. V lost 3 bases and J lost 0; bases outside the gene matches: 8.

Here the CDR3 reads CASSSPDFGWETQYF. The CDR3 bases are TGTGCCAGCAGTTCCCCCGACTTCGGATGGGAGACCCAGTACTTC. This chain links TRBV28 with TRBJ2-5; no clear D gene. The CDR3 runs 15 residues. Germline V CDR1 and CDR2: MDHEN, SYDVKM. V lost 4 bases to trimming and J lost 5 bases, with 17 bases between them.

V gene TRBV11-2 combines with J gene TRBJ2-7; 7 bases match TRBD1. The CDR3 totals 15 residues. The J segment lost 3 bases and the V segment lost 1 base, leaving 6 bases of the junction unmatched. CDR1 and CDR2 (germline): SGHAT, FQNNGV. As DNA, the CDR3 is TGTGCCAGCAGCTTAGGAGGGACAGAAGACTACGAGCAGTACTTC. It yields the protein CASSLGGTEDYEQYF.

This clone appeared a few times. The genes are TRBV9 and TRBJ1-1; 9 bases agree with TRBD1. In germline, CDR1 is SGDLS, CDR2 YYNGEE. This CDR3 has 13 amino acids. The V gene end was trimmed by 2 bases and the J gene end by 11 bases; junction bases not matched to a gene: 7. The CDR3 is CASSVGTGSRAFF. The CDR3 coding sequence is TGTGCCAGCAGCGTGGGGACAGGGTCTAGGGCTTTCTTT.

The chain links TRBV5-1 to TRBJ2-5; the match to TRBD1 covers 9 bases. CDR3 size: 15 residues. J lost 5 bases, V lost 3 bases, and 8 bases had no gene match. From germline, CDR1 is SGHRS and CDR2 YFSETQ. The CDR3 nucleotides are TGCGCCAGCAGCTCACCGGGACAGGGTGAGGAGACCCAGTACTTC. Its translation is CASSSPGQGEETQYF.

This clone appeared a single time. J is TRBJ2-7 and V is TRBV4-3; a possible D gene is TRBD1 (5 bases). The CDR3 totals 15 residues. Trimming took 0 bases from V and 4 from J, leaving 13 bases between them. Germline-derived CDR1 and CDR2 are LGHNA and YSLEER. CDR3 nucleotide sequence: TGCGCCAGCAGCCAAGATACTCAGGGATCGTACGAGCAGTACTTC. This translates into CASSQDTQGSYEQYF.

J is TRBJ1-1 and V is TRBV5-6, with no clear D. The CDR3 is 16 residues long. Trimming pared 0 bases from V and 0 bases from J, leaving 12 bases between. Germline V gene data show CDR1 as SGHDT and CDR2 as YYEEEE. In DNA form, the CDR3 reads TGTGCCAGCAGCTTGGAGAGGAGAGGTGTGAACACTGAAGCTTTCTTT. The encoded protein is CASSLERRGVNTEAFF.

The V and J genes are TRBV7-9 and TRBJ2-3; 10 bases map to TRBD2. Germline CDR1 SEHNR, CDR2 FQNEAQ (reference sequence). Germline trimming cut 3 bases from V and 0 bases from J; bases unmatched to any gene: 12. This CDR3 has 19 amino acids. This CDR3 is CASSFFTLAGVSSTDTQYF. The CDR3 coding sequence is TGTGCCAGCAGCTTTTTCACTCTAGCGGGGGTTTCTAGCACAGATACGCAGTATTTT.

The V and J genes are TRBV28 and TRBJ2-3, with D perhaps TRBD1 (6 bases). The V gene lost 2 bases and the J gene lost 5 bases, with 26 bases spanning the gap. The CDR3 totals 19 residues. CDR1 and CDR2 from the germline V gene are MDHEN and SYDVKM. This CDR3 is CASSLVQGFGTGLGDTQYF. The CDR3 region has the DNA TGTGCCAGCAGTTTAGTACAGGGTTTTGGAACCGGCCTCGGAGATACGCAGTATTTT.

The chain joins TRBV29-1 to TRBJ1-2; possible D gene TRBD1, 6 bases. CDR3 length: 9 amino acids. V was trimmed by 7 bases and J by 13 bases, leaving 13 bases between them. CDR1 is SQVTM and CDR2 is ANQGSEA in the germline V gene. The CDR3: CSDGGGRTF. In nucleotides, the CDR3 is TGCAGCGACGGGGGGGGCCGCACCTTC.

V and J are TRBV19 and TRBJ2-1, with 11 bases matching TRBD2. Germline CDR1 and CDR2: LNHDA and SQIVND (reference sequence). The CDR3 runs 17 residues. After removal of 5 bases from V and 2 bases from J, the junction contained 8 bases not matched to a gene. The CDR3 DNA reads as TGTGCCAGTAGTCCCCGGGGTAGCGGGGGGGCCTACAATGAGCAGTTCTTC. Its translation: CASSPRGSGGAYNEQFF.

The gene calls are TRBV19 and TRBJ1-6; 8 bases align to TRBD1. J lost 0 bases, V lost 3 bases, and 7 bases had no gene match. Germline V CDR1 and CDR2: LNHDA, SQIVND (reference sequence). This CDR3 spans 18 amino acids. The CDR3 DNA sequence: TGTGCCAGTAGTATGAGCGCAGGGGGCAGCTCCTATAATTCACCCCTCCACTTT. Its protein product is CASSMSAGGSSYNSPLHF.

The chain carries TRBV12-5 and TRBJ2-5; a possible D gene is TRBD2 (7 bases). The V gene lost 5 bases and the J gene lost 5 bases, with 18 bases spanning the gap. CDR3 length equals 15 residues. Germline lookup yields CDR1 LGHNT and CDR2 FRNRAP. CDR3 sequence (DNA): TGTGCTAGTGGTGCGGAGGGGGGGGGCTTGGAGACCCAGTACTTC. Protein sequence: CASGAEGGGLETQYF.

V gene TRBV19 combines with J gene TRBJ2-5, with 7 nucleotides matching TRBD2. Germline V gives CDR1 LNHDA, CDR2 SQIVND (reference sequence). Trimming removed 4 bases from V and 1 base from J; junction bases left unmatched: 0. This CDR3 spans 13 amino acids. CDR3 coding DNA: TGTGCCAGTAGTAGCGGGGGCCAAGAGACCCAGTACTTC. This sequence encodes CASSSGGQETQYF.

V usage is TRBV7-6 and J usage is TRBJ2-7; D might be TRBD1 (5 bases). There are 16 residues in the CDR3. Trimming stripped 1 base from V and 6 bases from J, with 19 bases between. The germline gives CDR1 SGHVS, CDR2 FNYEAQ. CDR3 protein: CASSLVGLQGVSEQYF. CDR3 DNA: TGTGCCAGCAGCTTAGTAGGCCTGCAGGGCGTGAGCGAGCAGTACTTC.